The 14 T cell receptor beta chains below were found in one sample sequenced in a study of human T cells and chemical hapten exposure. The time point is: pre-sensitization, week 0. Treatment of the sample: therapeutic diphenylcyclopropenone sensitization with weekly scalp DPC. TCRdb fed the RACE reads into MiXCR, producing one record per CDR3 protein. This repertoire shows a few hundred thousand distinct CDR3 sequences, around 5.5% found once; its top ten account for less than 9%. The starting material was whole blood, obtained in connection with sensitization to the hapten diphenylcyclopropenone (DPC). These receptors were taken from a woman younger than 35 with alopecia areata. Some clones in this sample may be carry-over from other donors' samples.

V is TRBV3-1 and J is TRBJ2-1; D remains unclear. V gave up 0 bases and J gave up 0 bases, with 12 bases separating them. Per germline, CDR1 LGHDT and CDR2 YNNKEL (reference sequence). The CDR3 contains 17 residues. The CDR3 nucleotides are TGTGCCAGCAGCCAAGAAATGGAATCGAGCTCCTACAATGAGCAGTTCTTC. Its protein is CASSQEMESSSYNEQFF.

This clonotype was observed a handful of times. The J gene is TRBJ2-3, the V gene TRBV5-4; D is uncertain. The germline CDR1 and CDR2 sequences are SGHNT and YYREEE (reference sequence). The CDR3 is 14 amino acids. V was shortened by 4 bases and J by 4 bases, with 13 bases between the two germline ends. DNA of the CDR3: TGTGCCAGCAGCCCAGCCTGGCCCCCAGATACGCAGTATTTT. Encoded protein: CASSPAWPPDTQYF.

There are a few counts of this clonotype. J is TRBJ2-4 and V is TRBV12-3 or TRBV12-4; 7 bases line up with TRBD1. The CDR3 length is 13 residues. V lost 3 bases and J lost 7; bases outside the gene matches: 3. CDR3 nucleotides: TGTGCCAGCAGTTTGGGACAGTGGAACATTCAGTACTTC. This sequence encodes CASSLGQWNIQYF.

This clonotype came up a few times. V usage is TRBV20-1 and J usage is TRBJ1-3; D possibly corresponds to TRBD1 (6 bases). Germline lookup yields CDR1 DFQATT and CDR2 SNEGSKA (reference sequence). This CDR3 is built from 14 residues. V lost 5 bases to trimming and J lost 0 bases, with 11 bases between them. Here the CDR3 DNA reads TGCAGTGCTGAGGACAGCACCTCTGGAAACACCATATATTTT. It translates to CSAEDSTSGNTIYF.

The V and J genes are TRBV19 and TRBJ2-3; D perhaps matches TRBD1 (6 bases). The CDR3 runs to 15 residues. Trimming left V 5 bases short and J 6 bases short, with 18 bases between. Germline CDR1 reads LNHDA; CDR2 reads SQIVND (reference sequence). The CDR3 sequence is CASSRLGHQGDTQYF. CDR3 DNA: TGTGCCAGTAGTCGATTGGGACATCAGGGGGATACGCAGTATTTT.

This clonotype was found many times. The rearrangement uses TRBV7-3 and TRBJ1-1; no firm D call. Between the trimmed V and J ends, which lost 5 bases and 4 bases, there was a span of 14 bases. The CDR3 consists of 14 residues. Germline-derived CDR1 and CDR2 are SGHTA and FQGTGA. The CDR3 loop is CASSPRPGRTEAFF. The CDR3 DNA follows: TGTGCCAGCAGCCCCCGACCCGGCCGCACTGAAGCTTTCTTT. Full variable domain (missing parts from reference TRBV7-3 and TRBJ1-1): GAGVSQTPSNKVTEKGKYVELRCDPISGHTALYWYRQSLGQGPEFLIYFQGTGAADDSGLPNDRFFAVRPEGSVSTLKIQRTERGDSAVYLCASSPRPGRTEAFFGQGTRLTVV.

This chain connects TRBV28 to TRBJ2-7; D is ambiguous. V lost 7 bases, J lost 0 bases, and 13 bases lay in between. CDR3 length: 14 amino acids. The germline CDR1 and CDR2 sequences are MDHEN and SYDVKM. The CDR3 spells CASTLTQPSYEQYF. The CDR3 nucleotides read TGTGCCAGCACCTTGACACAGCCCTCCTACGAGCAGTACTTC.

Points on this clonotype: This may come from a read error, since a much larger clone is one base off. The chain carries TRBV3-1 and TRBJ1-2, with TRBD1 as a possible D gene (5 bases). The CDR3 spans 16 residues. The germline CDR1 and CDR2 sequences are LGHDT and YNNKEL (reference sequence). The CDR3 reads CASCQGFEGIGYGYTF. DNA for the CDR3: TGTGCCAGCTGCCAAGGTTTTGAGGGGATCGGCTATGGCTACACCTTC. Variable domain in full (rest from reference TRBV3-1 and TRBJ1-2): DTAVSQTPKYLVTQMGNDKSIKCEQNLGHDTMYWYKQDSKKFLKIMFSYNNKELIINETVPNRFSPKSPDKAHLNLHINSLELGDSAVYFCASCQGFEGIGYGYTFGSGTRLTVV.

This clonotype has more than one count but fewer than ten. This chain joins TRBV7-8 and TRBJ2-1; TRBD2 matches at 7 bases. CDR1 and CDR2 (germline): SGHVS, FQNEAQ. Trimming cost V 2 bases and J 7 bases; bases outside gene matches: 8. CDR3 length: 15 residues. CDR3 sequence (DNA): TGTGCCAGCAGCTTATCACGGGGGGAGCGGAATGAGCAGTTCTTC. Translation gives CASSLSRGERNEQFF.

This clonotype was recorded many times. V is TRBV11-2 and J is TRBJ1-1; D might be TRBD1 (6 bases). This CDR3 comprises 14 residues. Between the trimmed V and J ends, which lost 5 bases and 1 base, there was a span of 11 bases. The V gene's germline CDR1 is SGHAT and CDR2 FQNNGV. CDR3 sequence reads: CASSPGVENTEAFF. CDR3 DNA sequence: TGTGCCAGCAGCCCAGGGGTGGAGAACACTGAAGCTTTCTTT.

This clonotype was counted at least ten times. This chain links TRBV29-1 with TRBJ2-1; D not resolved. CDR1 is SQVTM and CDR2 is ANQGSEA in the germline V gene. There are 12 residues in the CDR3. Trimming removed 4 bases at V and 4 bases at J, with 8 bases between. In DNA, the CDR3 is TGCAGCGTTGTTTATGCATACAATGAGCAGTTCTTC. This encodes CSVVYAYNEQFF.

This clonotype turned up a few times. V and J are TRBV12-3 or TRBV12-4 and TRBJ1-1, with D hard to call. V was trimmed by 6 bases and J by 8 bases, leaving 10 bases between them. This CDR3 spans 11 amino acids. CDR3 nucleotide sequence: TGTGCCAGCAGCCGCGCGATGGAAGCTTTCTTT. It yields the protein CASSRAMEAFF.

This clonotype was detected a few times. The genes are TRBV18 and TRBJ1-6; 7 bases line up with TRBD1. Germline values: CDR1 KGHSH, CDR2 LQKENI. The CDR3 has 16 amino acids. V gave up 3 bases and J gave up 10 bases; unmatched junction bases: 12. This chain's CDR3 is CASSPPLAQGESPLHF. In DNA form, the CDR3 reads TGTGCCAGCTCACCTCCCCTTGCCCAGGGGGAGTCACCCCTCCACTTT.

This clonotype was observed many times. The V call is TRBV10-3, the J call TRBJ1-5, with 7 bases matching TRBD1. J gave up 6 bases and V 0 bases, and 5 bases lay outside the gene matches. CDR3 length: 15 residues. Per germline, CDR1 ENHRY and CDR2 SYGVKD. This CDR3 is CAISESGGLSQPQHF. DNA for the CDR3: TGTGCCATCAGTGAGTCAGGGGGCCTAAGTCAGCCCCAGCATTTT.